Listed below are T cell receptor beta chains from one sample, sequenced in a study of CD8 T cells in ankylosing spondylitis. TCRdb ran MiXCR on the 5' RACE reads and lists one entry per CDR3 protein. The sample lists 150,000 to 200,000 distinct CDR3 sequences; 15% to 20% were seen once. The sequenced sample consisted of blood, either unsorted or a sorted T cell fraction (not recorded which). The receptors originated from a male donor aged 10 to 35 with ankylosing spondylitis or in good health (not recorded which). The conserved cysteine and the conserved F or W are not part of the CDR3 here.

CDR3 length	V gene	J gene	CDR3 protein
11	TRBV18	TRBJ2-7	ASSPPGAYEQY
15	TRBV12-3/TRBV12-4	TRBJ2-2	ASTRTGDNRYTGELF
11	TRBV29-1	TRBJ1-1	SAERGLNTEAF
12	TRBV28	TRBJ2-3	ASWGDWSPDTQY
13	TRBV5-6	TRBJ2-3	ASSLRSGSTDTQY
11	TRBV10-2	TRBJ2-2	ASTDRSTGELF
9	TRBV6-5	TRBJ2-1	ASSYGQEQF
12	TRBV5-1	TRBJ2-2	ASSGRGLDGELF
13	TRBV6-5	TRBJ2-7	ASGRSSGASYEQY
13	TRBV20-1	TRBJ1-2	SARSPGTTAYGYT
11	TRBV12-3/TRBV12-4	TRBJ2-5	ASTGQPQETQY
11	TRBV12-3/TRBV12-4	TRBJ2-2	ASRHSGAGELF
15	TRBV5-1	TRBJ1-4	ASSLRGASSTNEKLF
11	TRBV25-1	TRBJ2-1	ASSVGAGRGQF
14	TRBV29-1	TRBJ2-6	SVETRLKTGANVLT
11	TRBV12-3/TRBV12-4	TRBJ2-1	ASSLARAHEQF
10	TRBV20-1	TRBJ2-3	SASGSTDTQY
14	TRBV12-3/TRBV12-4	TRBJ2-4	ASSLDYRRAENIQY
12	TRBV20-1	TRBJ2-7	SARDLQVSYEQY
15	TRBV4-1	TRBJ1-5	ASSQEGGRGNNQPQH
11	TRBV29-1	TRBJ2-1	SVERDRGNEQF
11	TRBV20-1	TRBJ2-1	SARPVRSNEQF